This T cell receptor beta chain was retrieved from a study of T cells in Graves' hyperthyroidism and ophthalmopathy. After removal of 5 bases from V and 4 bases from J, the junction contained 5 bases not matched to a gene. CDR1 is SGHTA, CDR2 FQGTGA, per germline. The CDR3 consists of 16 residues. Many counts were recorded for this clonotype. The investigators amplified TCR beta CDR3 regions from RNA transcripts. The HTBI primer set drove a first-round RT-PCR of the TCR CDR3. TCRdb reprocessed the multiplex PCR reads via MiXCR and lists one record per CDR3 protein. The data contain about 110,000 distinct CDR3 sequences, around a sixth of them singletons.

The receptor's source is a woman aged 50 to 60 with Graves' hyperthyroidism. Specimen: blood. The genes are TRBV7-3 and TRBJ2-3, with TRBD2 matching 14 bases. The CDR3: CASSARLAGGSDTQYF. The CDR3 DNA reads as TGTGCCAGCAGCGCCCGACTAGCGGGAGGGTCAGATACGCAGTATTTT.